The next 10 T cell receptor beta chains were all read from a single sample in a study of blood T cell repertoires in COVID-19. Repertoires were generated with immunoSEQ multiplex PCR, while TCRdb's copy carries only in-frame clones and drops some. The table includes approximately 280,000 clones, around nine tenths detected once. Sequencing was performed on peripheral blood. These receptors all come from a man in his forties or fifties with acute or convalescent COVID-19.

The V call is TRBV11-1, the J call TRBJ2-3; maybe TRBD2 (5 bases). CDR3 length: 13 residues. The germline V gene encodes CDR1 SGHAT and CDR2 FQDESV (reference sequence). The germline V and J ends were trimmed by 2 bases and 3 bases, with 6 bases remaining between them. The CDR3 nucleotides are TGTGCCAGCAGCTTACTAGCAACAGATACGCAGTATTTT. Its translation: CASSLLATDTQYF.

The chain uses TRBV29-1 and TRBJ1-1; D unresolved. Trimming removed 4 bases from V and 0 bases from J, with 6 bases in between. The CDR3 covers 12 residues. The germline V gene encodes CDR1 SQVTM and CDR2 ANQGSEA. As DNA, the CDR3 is TGCAGCGTTGTACAGCTGAACACTGAAGCTTTCTTT. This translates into CSVVQLNTEAFF.

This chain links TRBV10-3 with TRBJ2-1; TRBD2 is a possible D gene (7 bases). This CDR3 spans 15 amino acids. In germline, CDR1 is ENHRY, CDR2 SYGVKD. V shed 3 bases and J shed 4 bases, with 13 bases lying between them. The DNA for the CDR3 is TGTGCCATCAGTGAACAAGGGGGGGCTTACAATGAGCAGTTCTTC. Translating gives CAISEQGGAYNEQFF.

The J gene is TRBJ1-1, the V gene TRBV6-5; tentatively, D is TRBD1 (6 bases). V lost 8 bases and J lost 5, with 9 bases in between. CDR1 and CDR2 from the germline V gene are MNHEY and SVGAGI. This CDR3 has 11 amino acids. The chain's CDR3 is CASLRGTEAFF. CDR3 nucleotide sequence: TGTGCCAGCTTGAGGGGGACTGAAGCTTTCTTT.

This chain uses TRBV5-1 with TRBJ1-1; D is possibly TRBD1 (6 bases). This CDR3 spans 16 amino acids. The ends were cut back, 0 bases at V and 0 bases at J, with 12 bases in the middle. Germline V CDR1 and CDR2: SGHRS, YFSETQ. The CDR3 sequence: CASSLEGGTMNTEAFF. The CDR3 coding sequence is TGCGCCAGCAGCTTGGAAGGGGGAACTATGAACACTGAAGCTTTCTTT.

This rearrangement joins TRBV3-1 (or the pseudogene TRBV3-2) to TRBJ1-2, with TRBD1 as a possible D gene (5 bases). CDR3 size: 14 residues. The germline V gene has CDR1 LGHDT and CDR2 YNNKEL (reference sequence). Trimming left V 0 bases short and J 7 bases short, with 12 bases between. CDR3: CASSQDRGYGGYTF. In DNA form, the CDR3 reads TGTGCCAGCAGCCAAGATCGGGGGTACGGTGGCTACACCTTC.

The CDR3 spells CASSSGHTGGGNTIYF. The CDR3 bases are TGTGCCAGCAGTTCCGGACATACAGGGGGTGGAAACACCATATATTTT. The rearrangement joins TRBV7-2 to TRBJ1-3; 8 nucleotides agree with TRBD1. The CDR3 runs 16 residues. Germline values: CDR1 SGHTA, CDR2 FQGNSA. V was clipped by 6 bases and J by 3 bases; unmatched bases: 10.

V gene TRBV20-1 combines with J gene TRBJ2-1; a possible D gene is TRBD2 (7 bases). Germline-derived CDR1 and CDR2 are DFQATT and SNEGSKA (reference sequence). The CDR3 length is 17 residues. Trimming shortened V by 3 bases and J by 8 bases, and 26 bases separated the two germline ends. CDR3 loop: CSASPLPLVGGPDEQFF. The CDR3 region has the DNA TGCAGTGCTAGTCCCCTTCCCCTAGTGGGGGGGCCCGATGAGCAGTTCTTC.

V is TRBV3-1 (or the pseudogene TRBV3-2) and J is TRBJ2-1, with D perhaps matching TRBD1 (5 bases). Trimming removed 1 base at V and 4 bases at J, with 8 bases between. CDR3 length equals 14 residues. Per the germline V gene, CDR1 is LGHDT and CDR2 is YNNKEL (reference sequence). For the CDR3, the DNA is TGTGCCAGCAGCCAAGGGGGCGCGTACAATGAGCAGTTCTTC. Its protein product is CASSQGGAYNEQFF.

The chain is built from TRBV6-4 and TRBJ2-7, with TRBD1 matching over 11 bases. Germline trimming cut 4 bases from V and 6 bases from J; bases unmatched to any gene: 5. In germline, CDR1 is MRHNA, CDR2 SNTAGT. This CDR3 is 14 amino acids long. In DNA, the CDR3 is TGTGCCAGCAGTGCCCCGGACAGGGGGCGCGAGCAGTACTTC. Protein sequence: CASSAPDRGREQYF.